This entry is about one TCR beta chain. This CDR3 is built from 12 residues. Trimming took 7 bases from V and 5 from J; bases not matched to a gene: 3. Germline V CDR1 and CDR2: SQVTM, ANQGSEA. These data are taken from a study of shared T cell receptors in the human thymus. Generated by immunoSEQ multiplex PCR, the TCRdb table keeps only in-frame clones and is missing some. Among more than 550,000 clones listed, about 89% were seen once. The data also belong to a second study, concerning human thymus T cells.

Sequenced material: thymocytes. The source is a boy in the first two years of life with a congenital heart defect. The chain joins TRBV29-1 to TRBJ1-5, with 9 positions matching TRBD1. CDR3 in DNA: TGCAGCGCCAGGACAGGGGATCAGCCCCAGCATTTT. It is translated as CSARTGDQPQHF.